This T cell receptor beta chain was identified during a study of spatial heterogeneity in lung cancer. Study findings and constraints: In tumors, expanded intratumoral alpha and beta TCR counts tracked mutation counts.

Time point in this sample: sample taken at primary tumor resection. TCRdb analysed the 5' RACE reads with MiXCR anew, one entry per CDR3 protein. The sample yields fewer than 15,000 distinct CDR3 sequences, around 6% seen once. This clonotype appeared many times. Antigen specificity is unknown. V lost 5 bases and J lost 7, with 12 bases in between. Germline V gene sequence: CDR1 SGHVS, CDR2 FQNEAQ. The CDR3 totals 13 residues. Sequenced material: lung tumor tissue, taken at surgery. The receptor was derived from a female donor with early-stage non-small cell lung cancer. The V and J genes are TRBV7-8 and TRBJ2-4; D is possibly TRBD1 or TRBD2 (5 bases each). The CDR3 bases are TGTGCCAGCAGCCTAGGGACCAGTAACATTCAGTACTTC. This codes for CASSLGTSNIQYF.